Sequencing of this T cell receptor (beta chain) was carried out in a study of immune characteristics of hereditary and idiopathic chronic pancreatitis. Whole-study results and caveats: Immune findings may reflect disease duration, since tissue was only from TPIAT. Both chronic pancreatitis groups had higher TCRbeta diversity and lower clonality than controls.

Measured with immunoSEQ multiplex PCR; TCRdb has only the in-frame clones, and not every one. Among about 6,000 clones listed, roughly 68% were seen once. This clone has a handful of counts. The antigen is undetermined. Total pancreatectomy with islet autotransplantation was the source of the chronic pancreatitis pancreas tissue. TCR beta sequencing used genomic DNA from unsorted bulk pancreas tissue. The sample comprised pancreas tissue with hereditary chronic pancreatitis. This receptor was obtained from a human donor with chronic pancreatitis.

The CDR3 sequence is CASSIGQASYEQYF. In nucleotides, the CDR3 is TGTGCCAGTAGTATTGGGCAGGCCTCCTACGAGCAGTACTTC. The chain has TRBV19 and TRBJ2-7; no firm D call. V was clipped by 3 bases and J by 0 bases, with 9 bases between them. This CDR3 is 14 amino acids long. Germline values: CDR1 LNHDA, CDR2 SQIVND (reference sequence).